The 3 T cell receptor beta chains presented below share a single source sample, sequenced in a study of spatial heterogeneity in lung cancer. Indicated time point: sample taken at primary tumor resection. Unsorted whole RNA samples from tumor, nontumor lung or frozen PBMC were sequenced. TCRdb passed the 5' RACE reads through MiXCR, listing each CDR3 protein once. Found here are roughly 10,000 distinct CDR3 sequences, more than 3% of them singletons; the top ten hold approximately 51%. The sequenced sample was PBMCs, obtained at surgery. These receptors all come from a female donor with early-stage non-small cell lung cancer.

This clonotype was counted many times. Since it is a stray read in a library aimed at alpha chains, this beta chain has a size that is not meaningful. CDR3 region: CASSQVFPGRAFF. As DNA, the CDR3 is TGTGCCAGCAGCCAGGTATTCCCGGGACGAGCTTTCTTT. This sequence joins TRBV3-1 and TRBJ1-1; tentatively, D is TRBD1 (5 bases). The CDR3 spans 13 residues. Trimming removed 3 bases from V and 10 bases from J, with 15 bases in between. Looked up from germline, CDR1 is LGHDT and CDR2 is YNNKEL (reference sequence).

Worth noting for this clonotype: A library prepared for alpha chains yielded this beta chain as an off-target read; its size is of little meaning. V and J are TRBV7-6 and TRBJ1-5; TRBD1 might be the D (5 bases). The germline V and J ends were trimmed by 3 bases and 4 bases, with 13 bases remaining between them. There are 15 residues in the CDR3. The germline V gene encodes CDR1 SGHVS and CDR2 FNYEAQ. In DNA, the CDR3 is TGTGCCAGCAGCTTTGGGGCGGGTGAGAATCAGCCCCAGCATTTT. It encodes CASSFGAGENQPQHF.

This clonotype was counted at least ten times. This beta chain turned up in a library designed for alpha chains; as an off-target read, its abundance says little. The chain couples TRBV27 to TRBJ2-3, with 9 bases aligning to TRBD2. J was trimmed by 1 base and V by 5 bases; bases with no gene match: 7. CDR1 and CDR2 (germline): MNHEY, SMNVEV (reference sequence). The CDR3 sequence is 16 residues long. CDR3 sequence (DNA): TGTGCCAGCAGTCTGTTGGTAGCGGGAGGCACAGATACGCAGTATTTT. It is translated as CASSLLVAGGTDTQYF.